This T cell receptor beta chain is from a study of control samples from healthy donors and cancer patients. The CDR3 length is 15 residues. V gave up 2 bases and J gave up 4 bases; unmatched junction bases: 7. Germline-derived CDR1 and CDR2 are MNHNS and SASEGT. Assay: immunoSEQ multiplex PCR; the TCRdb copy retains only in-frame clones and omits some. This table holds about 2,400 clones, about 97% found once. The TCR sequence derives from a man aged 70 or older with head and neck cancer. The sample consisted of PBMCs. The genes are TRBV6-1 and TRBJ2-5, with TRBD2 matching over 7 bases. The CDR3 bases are TGTGCCAGCAGTGAAATGGGCGGGAGTTCAGAGACCCAGTACTTC. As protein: CASSEMGGSSETQYF.